This T cell receptor beta chain was identified during a study of blood T cell repertoires in COVID-19. The table came from immunoSEQ multiplex PCR; TCRdb's copy has only in-frame clones and leaves some out. The sample records 60,000 to 75,000 clones, around 83% being singletons. Sequencing was carried out using peripheral blood. This sequence originates from a human donor in a cohort sampled during active COVID-19.

The CDR3 DNA follows: TGCAGCGGGAGACAGGGAACAGATACGCAGTATTTT. Its translation: CSGRQGTDTQYF. The chain links TRBV29-1 to TRBJ2-3, with TRBD1 matching over 7 bases. With 7 bases clipped from V and 3 bases from J, the junction kept 4 bases outside the gene matches. The germline V gene encodes CDR1 SQVTM and CDR2 ANQGSEA. CDR3 length equals 12 residues.